This T cell receptor (beta chain) came from a study of blood T cell repertoires in COVID-19. Recruitment covered some 25 US areas and drew participants whose ages spanned roughly 18 to 100 years. Some clones are missing from TCRdb's copy, which holds only in-frame ones; the method was immunoSEQ multiplex PCR. Of a few hundred thousand clones listed, around 84% are singletons. The receptor's source is a woman aged 45 to 65 who had been exposed to COVID-19. Sequencing was carried out using PBMCs or T cells enriched from blood (not recorded which).

The CDR3 DNA reads as TGTGCCAGTAGTATAGGGACAGATACCTACAATGAGCAGTTCTTC. Translated: CASSIGTDTYNEQFF. This chain connects TRBV19 to TRBJ2-1; possible D gene TRBD1, 6 bases. Germline V lookup: CDR1 LNHDA, CDR2 SQIVND (reference sequence). Trimming removed 1 base from V and 2 bases from J, with 9 bases in between. This CDR3 spans 15 amino acids.